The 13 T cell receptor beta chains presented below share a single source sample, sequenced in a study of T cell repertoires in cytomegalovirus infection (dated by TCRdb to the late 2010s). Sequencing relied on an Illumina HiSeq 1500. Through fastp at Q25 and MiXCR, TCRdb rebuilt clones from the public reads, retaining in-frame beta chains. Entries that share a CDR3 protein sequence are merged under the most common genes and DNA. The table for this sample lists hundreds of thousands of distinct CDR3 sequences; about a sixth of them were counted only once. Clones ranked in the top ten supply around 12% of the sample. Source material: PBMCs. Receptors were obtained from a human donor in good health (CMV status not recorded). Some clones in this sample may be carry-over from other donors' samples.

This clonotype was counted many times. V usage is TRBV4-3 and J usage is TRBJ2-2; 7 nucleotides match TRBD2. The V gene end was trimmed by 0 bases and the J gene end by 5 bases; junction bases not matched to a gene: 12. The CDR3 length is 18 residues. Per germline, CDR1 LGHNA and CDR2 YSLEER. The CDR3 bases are TGCGCCAGCAGCCAAGAACCTGGGATGGGGGGGAGGACCGGGGAGCTGTTTTTT. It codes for CASSQEPGMGGRTGELFF.

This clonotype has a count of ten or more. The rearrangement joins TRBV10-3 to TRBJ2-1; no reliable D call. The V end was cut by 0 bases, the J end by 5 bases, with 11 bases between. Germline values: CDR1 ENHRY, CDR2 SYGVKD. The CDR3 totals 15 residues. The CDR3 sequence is CAISESNTRNNEQFF. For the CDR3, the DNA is TGTGCCATCAGTGAGTCGAATACCAGAAACAATGAGCAGTTCTTC.

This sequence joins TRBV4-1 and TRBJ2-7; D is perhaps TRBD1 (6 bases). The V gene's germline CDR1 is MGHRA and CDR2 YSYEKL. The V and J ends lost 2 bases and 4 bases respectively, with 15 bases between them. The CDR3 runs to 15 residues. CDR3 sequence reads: CASSQPRDTPYEQYF. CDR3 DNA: TGCGCCAGCAGCCAACCCCGGGACACACCTTACGAGCAGTACTTC.

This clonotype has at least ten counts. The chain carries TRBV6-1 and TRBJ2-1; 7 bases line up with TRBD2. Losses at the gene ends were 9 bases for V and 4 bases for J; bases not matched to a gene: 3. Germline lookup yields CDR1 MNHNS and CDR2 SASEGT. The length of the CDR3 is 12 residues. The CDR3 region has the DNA TGTGCCAGTTCTAGCGGATACAATGAGCAGTTCTTC. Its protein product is CASSSGYNEQFF.

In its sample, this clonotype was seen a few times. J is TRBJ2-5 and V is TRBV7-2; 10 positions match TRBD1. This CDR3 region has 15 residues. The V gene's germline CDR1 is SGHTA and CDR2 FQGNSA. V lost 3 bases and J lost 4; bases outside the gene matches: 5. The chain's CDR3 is CASSFVRDRGETQYF. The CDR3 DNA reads TGTGCCAGCAGCTTCGTCCGGGACAGGGGAGAGACCCAGTACTTC.

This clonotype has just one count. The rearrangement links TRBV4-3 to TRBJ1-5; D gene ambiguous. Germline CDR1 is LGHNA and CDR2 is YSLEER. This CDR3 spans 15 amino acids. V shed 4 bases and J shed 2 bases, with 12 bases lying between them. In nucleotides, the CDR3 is TGCGCCAGCAGCCGCTCCTATCTTGGCAATCAGCCCCAGCATTTT. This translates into CASSRSYLGNQPQHF.

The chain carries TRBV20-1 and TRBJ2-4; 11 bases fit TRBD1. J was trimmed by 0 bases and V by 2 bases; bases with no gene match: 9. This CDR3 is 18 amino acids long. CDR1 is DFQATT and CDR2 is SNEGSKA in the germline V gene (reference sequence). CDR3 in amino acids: CSARRGTGGELAKNIQYF. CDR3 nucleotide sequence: TGCAGTGCTAGAAGGGGGACAGGGGGAGAATTAGCCAAAAACATTCAGTACTTC.

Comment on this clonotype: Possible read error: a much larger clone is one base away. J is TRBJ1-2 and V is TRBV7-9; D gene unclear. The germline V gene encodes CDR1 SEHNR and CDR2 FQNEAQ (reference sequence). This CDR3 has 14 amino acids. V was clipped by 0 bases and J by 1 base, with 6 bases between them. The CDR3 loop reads CASSLAVSNYGYTF. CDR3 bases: TGTGCCAGCAGCTTAGCGGTCAGTAACTATGGCTACACCTTC.

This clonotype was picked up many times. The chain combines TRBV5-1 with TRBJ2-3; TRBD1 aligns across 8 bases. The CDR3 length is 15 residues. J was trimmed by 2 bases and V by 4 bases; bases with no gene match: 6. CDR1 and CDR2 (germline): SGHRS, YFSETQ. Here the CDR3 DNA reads TGCGCCAGCAGCGCCGGACAGGGATACACAGATACGCAGTATTTT. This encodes CASSAGQGYTDTQYF.

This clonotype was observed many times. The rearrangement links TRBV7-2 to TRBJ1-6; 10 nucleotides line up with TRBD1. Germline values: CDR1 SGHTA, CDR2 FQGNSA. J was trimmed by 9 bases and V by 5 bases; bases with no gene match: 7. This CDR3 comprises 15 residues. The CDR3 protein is CASSVGGTGASPLHF. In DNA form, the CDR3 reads TGTGCCAGCAGCGTGGGCGGGACAGGGGCTTCACCCCTCCACTTT.

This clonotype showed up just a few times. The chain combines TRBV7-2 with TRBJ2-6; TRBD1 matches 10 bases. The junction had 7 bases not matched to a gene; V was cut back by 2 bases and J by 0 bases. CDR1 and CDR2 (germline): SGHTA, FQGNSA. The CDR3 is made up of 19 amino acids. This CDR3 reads CASSLRWDRGGSGANVLTF. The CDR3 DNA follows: TGTGCCAGCAGCTTAAGATGGGACAGGGGAGGCTCTGGGGCCAACGTCCTGACTTTC.

The CDR3 DNA sequence: TGTGCTAGTGGTCCCTTCTACGAGCAGTACTTC. This gives the protein CASGPFYEQYF. The chain combines TRBV12-5 with TRBJ2-7; D is undetermined. The CDR3 extends over 11 amino acids. Germline lookup yields CDR1 LGHNT and CDR2 FRNRAP. Trimming shortened V by 5 bases and J by 3 bases, and 5 bases separated the two germline ends.

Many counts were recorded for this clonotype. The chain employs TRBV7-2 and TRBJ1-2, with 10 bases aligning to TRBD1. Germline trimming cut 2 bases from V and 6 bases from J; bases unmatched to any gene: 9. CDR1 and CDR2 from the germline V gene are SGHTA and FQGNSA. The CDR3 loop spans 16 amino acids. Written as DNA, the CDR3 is TGTGCCAGCAGCTTACATAGGGGGACAGGGGAAGATGGCTACACCTTC. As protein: CASSLHRGTGEDGYTF. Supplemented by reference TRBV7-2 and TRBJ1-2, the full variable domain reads GAGVSQSPSNKVTEKGKDVELRCDPISGHTALYWYRQSLGQGLEFLIYFQGNSAPDKSGLPSDRFSAERTGGSVSTLTIQRTQQEDSAVYLCASSLHRGTGEDGYTFGSGTRLTVV.